This TCR beta chain derives from a study of beta chain features in type 1 diabetes. Study-level background: Age and gender were similar between patients and healthy donors, as were cell yields.

Points on this clone: Its antigen is still unknown.

The germline V gene has CDR1 KGHSH and CDR2 LQKENI. V was clipped by 4 bases and J by 7 bases, with 13 bases between them. CDR3 length equals 13 residues. Sorted populations all had greater than 98% purity. Investigators reverse transcribed all isolated RNA, so they sequenced expressed TCRB transcripts. Method: immunoSEQ multiplex PCR; TCRdb's copy keeps in-frame clones and lacks some. The sample contains under 400,000 clones, around a fifth of which appear only once. Whole-study findings and limits: TCRB CDR3 length was moderately but significantly reduced in all four CD4+ subsets of Type 1 diabetes patients. Here, the possible influence of HLA type (on TCRB rearrangement) remained unresolved.

The TCR originated in a woman aged 18-35 years in good health. Material: naive CD4+ T cells from blood. The V call is TRBV18, the J call TRBJ1-1; D is unresolved. The CDR3 reads CASSHMSGDEAFF. The CDR3 DNA follows: TGTGCCAGCTCACATATGTCCGGGGATGAAGCTTTCTTT.